These T cell receptor beta chains were read from a single sample in a study of cytomegalovirus exposure and HLA in healthy donors. Sequenced by immunoSEQ multiplex PCR; TCRdb stores in-frame clones only, minus some. The sample records around 150,000 clones, over 80% being singletons. Sequenced material: PBMCs. All receptors derive from a male donor in good health and CMV-seronegative. CDR3s include the opening cysteine and the closing phenylalanine or tryptophan. The D gene is left open where the match is weak. For some rows the clone size is stated as once, few or many, or as a class when expanded; others skip it.

TRBV27	NA	TRBJ2-1	TRBD2	CASRTRDLVAGGINEQFF	TGTGCCAGCAGGACTAGGGATCTGGTAGCGGGAGGCATCAATGAGCAGTTCTTC
TRBV13	once	TRBJ2-1	TRBD1	CASSLGGTETYNEQFF	TGTGCCAGCAGCTTAGGGGGGACAGAAACCTACAATGAGCAGTTCTTC
TRBV7-9	NA	TRBJ1-1	TRBD1	CSSRITPPSDRGKAEAFF	TGTTCCAGCAGAATAACGCCCCCGTCTGACAGGGGCAAGGCTGAAGCTTTCTTT
TRBV15	NA	TRBJ1-4	TRBD1	CATSGPGTAEEKLFF	TGTGCCACCAGCGGACCCGGGACAGCGGAGGAAAAACTGTTTTTT
TRBV11-2	NA	TRBJ2-1	NA	CASSHAGADEQFF	TGTGCCAGCAGCCACGCGGGGGCCGATGAGCAGTTCTTC
TRBV4-1	few	TRBJ1-1	NA	CASSQGTDLNTEAFF	TGCGCCAGCAGCCAAGGGACAGATTTGAACACTGAAGCTTTCTTT
TRBV6-5	NA	TRBJ1-6	NA	CASNPGVGSPLHF	TGTGCCAGCAATCCGGGGGTCGGTTCACCCCTCCACTTT
TRBV10-3	NA	TRBJ1-3	NA	CAISEPQTTWNTIYF	TGTGCCATCAGTGAGCCCCAGACTACGTGGAACACCATATATTTT
TRBV19	NA	TRBJ1-1	NA	CASSIAWAPNTEAFF	TGTGCCAGTAGTATAGCCTGGGCACCGAACACTGAAGCTTTCTTT
TRBV11-3	once	TRBJ2-1	TRBD1	CASSLGTGGDEQFF	TGTGCCAGCAGCTTAGGGACAGGGGGCGATGAGCAGTTCTTC
TRBV7-2	once	TRBJ2-7	TRBD2	CASSLSTSGPSYEQYF	TGTGCCAGCAGCTTATCAACTAGCGGGCCCTCCTACGAGCAGTACTTC
TRBV6-1	NA	TRBJ2-7	NA	CASSAAISSYEQYF	TGTGCCAGCAGTGCCGCGATTAGCTCCTACGAGCAGTACTTC
TRBV9	NA	TRBJ1-1	NA	CASSPYAPGSPEAFF	TGTGCCAGCAGCCCTTACGCCCCAGGGTCCCCTGAAGCTTTCTTT
TRBV11-2	NA	TRBJ2-7	TRBD2	CASSSGGRVEQYF	TGTGCCAGCAGCTCGGGGGGGCGGGTTGAGCAGTACTTC
TRBV6-1	NA	TRBJ2-7	NA	CASSSTPGEQYF	TGTGCCAGCAGCTCAACACCGGGGGAGCAGTACTTC
TRBV14	NA	TRBJ2-7	TRBD1	CASSQLGTGIYEQYF	TGTGCCAGCAGCCAGCTCGGGACAGGGATCTACGAGCAGTACTTC
TRBV6-1	NA	TRBJ2-3	NA	CASSEVGRGRTDTQYF	TGTGCCAGCAGTGAAGTGGGGCGGGGTCGAACAGATACGCAGTATTTT
TRBV6-5	NA	TRBJ2-3	TRBD2	CASSYSPSGGADTQYF	TGTGCCAGCAGTTATAGCCCCTCGGGGGGTGCAGATACGCAGTATTTT
TRBV7-9	NA	TRBJ1-5	NA	CASSLVGSGQPQHF	TGTGCCAGCAGCTTAGTGGGAAGCGGACAGCCCCAGCATTTT
TRBV4-1	NA	TRBJ2-1	TRBD2	CASSQGSGGVWDEQFF	TGCGCCAGCAGCCAAGGTAGCGGGGGAGTATGGGATGAGCAGTTCTTC
TRBV2	NA	TRBJ1-1	NA	CASTKTENTEAFF	TGTGCCAGCACCAAAACAGAGAACACTGAAGCTTTCTTT
TRBV5-8	NA	TRBJ2-5	TRBD1	CASSQDRGHETQYF	TGTGCCAGCAGCCAGGACAGGGGGCATGAGACCCAGTACTTC
TRBV6-1	NA	TRBJ2-3	NA	CASSGALVGATDTQYF	TGTGCCAGCAGTGGAGCGCTAGTGGGTGCGACAGATACGCAGTATTTT
TRBV21-1	NA	TRBJ1-2	NA	CARYRWSIDGYTF	TGTGCCAGATACAGGTGGAGTATTGATGGCTACACCTTC
TRBV5-4	NA	TRBJ2-2	TRBD2	CASSRGGLAGGAGELFF	TGTGCCAGCAGCCGGGGTGGGCTAGCGGGAGGGGCCGGGGAGCTGTTTTTT
TRBV7-9	NA	TRBJ1-4	TRBD1	CSSSFSRGQGTDNEKLFF	TGTTCCAGCAGCTTCTCGAGGGGACAGGGGACCGATAATGAAAAACTGTTTTTT